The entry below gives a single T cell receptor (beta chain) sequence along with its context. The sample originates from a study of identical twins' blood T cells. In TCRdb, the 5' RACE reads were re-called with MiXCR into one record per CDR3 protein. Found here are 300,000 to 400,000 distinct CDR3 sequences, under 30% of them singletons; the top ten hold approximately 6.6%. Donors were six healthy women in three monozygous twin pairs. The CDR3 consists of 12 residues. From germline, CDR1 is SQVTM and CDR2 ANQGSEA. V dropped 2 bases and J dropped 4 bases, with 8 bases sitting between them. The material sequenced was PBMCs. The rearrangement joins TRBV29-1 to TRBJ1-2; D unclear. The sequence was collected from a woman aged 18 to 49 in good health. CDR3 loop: CSVESRIYGYTF. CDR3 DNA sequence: TGCAGCGTTGAATCCCGCATCTATGGCTACACCTTC.